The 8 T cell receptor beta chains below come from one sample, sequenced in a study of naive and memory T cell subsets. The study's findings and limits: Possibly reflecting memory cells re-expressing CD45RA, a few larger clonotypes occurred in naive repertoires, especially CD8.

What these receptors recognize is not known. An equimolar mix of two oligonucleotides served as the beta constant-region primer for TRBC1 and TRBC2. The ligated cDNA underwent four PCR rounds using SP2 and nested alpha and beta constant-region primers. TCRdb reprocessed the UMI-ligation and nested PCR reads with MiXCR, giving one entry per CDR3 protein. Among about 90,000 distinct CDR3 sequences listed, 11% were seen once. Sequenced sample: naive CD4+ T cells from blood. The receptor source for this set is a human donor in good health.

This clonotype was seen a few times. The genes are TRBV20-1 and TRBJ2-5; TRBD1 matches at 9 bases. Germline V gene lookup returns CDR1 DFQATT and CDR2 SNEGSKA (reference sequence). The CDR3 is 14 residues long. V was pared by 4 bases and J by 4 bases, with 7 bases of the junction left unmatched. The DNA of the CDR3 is TGCAGTGCTACCCGGGACAGGGAGAGAGAGACCCAGTACTTC. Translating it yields CSATRDRERETQYF.

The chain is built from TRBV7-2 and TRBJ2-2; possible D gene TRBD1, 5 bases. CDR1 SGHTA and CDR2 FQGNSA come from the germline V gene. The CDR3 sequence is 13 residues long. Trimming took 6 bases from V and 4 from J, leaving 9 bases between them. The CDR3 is CASRRGSTGELFF. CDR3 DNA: TGTGCCAGCAGAAGGGGCTCCACCGGGGAGCTGTTTTTT.

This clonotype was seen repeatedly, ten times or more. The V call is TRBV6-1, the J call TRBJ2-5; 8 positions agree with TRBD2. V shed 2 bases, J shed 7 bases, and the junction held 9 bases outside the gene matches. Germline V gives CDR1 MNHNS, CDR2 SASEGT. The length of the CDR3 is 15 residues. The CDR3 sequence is CASSESGGARGTQYF. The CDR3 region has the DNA TGTGCCAGCAGTGAATCGGGGGGGGCCCGGGGGACCCAGTACTTC.

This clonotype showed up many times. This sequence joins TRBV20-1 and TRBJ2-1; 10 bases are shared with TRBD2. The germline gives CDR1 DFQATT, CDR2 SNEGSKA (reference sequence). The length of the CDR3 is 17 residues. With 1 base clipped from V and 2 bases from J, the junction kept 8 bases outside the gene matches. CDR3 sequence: CSARGDLAGGPYNEQFF. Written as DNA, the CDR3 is TGCAGTGCTAGAGGCGATTTAGCGGGGGGTCCCTACAATGAGCAGTTCTTC.

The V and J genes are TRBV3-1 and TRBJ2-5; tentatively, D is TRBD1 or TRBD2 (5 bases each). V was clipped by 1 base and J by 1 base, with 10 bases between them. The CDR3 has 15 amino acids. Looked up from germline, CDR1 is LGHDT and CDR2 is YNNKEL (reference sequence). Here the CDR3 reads CASSQVRGTQETQYF. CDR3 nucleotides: TGTGCCAGCAGCCAAGTCAGAGGGACCCAAGAGACCCAGTACTTC.

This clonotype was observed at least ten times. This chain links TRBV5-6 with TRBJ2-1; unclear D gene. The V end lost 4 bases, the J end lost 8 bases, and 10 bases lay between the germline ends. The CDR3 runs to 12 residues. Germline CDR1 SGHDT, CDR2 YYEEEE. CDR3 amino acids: CASSKIRDEQFF. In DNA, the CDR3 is TGTGCCAGCAGCAAGATAAGAGATGAGCAGTTCTTC.

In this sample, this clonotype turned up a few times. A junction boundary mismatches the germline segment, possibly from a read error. CDR3 sequence (DNA): TGTGCTAGCAGCTTATCTAGCGGGGGACAAGAGACCCAGTACTTC. Residues: CASSLSSGGQETQYF. This sequence joins TRBV7-7 and TRBJ2-5; 10 positions match TRBD2. The CDR3 length is 15 residues. CDR1 SSHAT and CDR2 FNYEAQ come from the germline V gene (reference sequence).

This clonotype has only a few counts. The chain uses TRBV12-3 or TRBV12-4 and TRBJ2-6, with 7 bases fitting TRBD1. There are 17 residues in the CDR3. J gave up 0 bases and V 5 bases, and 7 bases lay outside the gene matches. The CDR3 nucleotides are TGTGCCAGCAGTCCCCAGGGACAGCTCTCTGGGGCCAACGTCCTGACTTTC. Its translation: CASSPQGQLSGANVLTF.